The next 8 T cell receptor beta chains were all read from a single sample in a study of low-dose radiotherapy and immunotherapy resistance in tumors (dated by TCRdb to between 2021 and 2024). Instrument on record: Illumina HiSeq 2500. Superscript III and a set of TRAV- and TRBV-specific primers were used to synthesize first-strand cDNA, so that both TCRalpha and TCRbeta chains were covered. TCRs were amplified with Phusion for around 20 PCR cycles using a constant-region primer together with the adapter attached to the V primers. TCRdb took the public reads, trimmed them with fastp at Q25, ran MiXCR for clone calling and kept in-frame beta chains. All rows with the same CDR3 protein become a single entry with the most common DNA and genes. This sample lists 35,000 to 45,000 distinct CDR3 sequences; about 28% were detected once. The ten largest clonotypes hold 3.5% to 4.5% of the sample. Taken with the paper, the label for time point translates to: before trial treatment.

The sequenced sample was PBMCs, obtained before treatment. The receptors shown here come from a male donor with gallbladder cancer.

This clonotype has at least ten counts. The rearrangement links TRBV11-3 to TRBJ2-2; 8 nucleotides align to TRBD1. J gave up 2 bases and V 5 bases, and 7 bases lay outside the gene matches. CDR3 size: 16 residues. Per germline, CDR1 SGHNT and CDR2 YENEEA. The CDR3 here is CASSRGTGANTGELFF. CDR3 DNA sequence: TGTGCCAGCAGCCGCGGGACAGGTGCTAACACCGGGGAGCTGTTTTTT.

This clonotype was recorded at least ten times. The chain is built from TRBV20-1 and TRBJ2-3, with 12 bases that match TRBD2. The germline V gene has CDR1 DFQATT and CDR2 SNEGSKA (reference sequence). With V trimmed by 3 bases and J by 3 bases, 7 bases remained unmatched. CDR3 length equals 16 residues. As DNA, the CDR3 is TGCAGTGCTAGTTCTAGCGGGAGGGGTCGTACAGATACGCAGTATTTT. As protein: CSASSSGRGRTDTQYF.

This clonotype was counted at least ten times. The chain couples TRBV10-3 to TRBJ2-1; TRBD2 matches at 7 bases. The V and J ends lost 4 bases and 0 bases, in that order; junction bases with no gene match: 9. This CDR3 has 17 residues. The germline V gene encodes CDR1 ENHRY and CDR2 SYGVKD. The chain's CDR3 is CAISATSPQSSYNEQFF. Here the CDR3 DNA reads TGTGCCATCAGTGCGACTAGCCCCCAGAGCTCCTACAATGAGCAGTTCTTC.

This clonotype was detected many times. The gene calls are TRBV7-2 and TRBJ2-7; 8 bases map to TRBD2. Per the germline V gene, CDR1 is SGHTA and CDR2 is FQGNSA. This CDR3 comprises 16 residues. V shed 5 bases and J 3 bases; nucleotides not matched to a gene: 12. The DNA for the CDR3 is TGTGCCAGCAGCCCCCCCACTAGCGGCCCCCTCTACGAGCAGTACTTC. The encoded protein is CASSPPTSGPLYEQYF.

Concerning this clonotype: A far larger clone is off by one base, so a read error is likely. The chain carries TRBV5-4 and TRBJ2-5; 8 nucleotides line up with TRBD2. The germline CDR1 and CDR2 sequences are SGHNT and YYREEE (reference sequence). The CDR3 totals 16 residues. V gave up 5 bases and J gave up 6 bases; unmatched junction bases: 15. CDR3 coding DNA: TGTGCCAGCAGTGAGAGTGGGCGGGAGGTTCGGCAGACCCAGTACTTC. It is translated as CASSESGREVRQTQYF. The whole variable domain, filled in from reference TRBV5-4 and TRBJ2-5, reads ETGVTQSPTHLIKTRGQQVTLRCSSQSGHNTVSWYQQALGQGPQFIFQYYREEENGRGNFPPRFSGLQFPNYSSELNVNALELDDSALYLCASSESGREVRQTQYFGPGTRLLVL.

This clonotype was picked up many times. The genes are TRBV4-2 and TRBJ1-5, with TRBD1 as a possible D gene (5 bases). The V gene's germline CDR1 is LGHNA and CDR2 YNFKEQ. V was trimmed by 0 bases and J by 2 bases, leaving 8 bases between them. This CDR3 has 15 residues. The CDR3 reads CASSQELGGNQPQHF. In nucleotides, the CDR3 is TGTGCCAGCAGCCAAGAGTTAGGGGGCAATCAGCCCCAGCATTTT.

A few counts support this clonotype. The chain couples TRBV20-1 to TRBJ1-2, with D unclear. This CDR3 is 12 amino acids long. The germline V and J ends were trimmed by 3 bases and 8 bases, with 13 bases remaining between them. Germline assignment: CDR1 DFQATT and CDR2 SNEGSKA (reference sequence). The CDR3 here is CSASGRSKGYTF. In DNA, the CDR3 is TGCAGTGCTAGTGGCAGGTCTAAAGGCTACACCTTC.

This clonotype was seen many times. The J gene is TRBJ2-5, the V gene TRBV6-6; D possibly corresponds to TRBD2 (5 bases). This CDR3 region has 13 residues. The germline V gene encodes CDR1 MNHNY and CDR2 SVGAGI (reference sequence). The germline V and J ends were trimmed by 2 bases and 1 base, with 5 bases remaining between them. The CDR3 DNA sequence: TGTGCCAGCAGTTACGGACTCCAAGAGACCCAGTACTTC. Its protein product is CASSYGLQETQYF.